The TCR beta chain under discussion was sequenced for a study of beta chain features in type 1 diabetes. The study reverse transcribed the entire isolated RNA, so it sequenced expressed TCRB transcripts. Generated by immunoSEQ multiplex PCR, the TCRdb table keeps only in-frame clones and is missing some. The repertoire includes over 120,000 clones, 9.2% of them detected once, and about 0.68% sits in the top ten. CDR3 length equals 12 residues. Between the trimmed V and J ends, which lost 5 bases and 4 bases, there was a span of 6 bases. In germline, CDR1 is SNHLY, CDR2 FYNNEI. Sequencing was performed on central memory CD4+ T cells from blood. The chain joins TRBV2 to TRBJ2-1; tentative D call: TRBD1 (5 bases). The origin of this receptor is a man between 18 and 35 years old in good health. The CDR3 reads CASSTGYNEQFF. In DNA form, the CDR3 reads TGTGCCAGCAGTACAGGATACAATGAGCAGTTCTTC.